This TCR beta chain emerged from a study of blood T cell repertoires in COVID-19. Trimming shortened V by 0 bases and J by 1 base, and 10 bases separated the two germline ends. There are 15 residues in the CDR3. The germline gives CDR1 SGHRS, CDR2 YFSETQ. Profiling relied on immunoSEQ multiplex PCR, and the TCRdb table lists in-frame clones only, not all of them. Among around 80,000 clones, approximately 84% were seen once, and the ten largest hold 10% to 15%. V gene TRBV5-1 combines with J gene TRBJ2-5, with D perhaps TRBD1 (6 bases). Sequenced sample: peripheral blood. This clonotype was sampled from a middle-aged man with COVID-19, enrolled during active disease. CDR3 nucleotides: TGCGCCAGCAGCTTGGAAGACAGGATCCAAGAGACCCAGTACTTC. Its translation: CASSLEDRIQETQYF.